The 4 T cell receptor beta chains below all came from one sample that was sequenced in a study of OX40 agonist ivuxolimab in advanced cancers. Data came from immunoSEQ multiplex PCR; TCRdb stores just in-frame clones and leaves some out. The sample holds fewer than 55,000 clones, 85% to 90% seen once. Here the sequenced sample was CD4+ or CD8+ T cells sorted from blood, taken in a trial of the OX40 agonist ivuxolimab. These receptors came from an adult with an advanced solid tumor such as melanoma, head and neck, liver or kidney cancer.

The CDR3 DNA sequence: TGTGCCAGCAGTGCCGGACAGGGTCTCTCCTACGAGCAGTACTTC. Encoded protein: CASSAGQGLSYEQYF. The chain couples TRBV6-1 to TRBJ2-7, with 8 bases fitting TRBD1. The CDR3 has 15 residues. V was pared by 4 bases and J by 0 bases, with 5 bases of the junction left unmatched. CDR1 is MNHNS, CDR2 SASEGT, per germline.

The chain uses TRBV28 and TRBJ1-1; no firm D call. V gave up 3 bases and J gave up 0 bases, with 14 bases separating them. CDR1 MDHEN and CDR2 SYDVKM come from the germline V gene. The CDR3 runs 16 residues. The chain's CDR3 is CASSFSPVWMNTEAFF. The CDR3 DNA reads TGTGCCAGCAGTTTTTCCCCGGTCTGGATGAACACTGAAGCTTTCTTT.

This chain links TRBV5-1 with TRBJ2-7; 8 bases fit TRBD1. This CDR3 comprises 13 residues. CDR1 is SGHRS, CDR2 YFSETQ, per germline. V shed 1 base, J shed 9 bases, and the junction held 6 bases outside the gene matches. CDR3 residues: CASSLTGQEGQYF. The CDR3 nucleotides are TGCGCCAGCAGCTTGACGGGACAGGAAGGGCAGTACTTC.

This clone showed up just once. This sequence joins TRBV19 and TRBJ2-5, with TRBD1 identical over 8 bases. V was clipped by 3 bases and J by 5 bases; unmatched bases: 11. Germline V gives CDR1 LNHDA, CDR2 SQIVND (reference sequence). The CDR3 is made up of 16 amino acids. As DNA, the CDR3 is TGTGCCAGTAGTATGTCAAGGACAGGGACGGGGGAGACCCAGTACTTC. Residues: CASSMSRTGTGETQYF.